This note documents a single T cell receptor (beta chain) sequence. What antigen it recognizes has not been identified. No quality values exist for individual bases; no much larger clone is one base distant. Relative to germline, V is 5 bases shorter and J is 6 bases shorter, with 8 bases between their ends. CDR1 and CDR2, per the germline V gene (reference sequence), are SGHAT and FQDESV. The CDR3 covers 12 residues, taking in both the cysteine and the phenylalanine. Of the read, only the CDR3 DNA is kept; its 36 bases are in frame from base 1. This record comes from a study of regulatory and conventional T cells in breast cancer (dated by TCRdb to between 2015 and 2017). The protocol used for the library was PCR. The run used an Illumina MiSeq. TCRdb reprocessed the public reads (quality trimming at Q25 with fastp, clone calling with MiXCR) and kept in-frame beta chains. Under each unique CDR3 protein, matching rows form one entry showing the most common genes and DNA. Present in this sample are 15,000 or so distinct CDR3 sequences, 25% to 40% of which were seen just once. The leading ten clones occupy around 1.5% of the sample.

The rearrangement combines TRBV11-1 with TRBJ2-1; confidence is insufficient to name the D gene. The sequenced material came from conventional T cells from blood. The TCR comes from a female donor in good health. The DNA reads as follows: TGTGCCAGCAGCCGTGACCGCAATGAGCAGTTCTTC. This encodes CASSRDRNEQFF.